The 7 T cell receptor beta chains given below trace back to one sample, sequenced in a study of cytotoxic CD8 clonotypes in ibrutinib-treated CLL. The table came from immunoSEQ multiplex PCR; TCRdb's copy has only in-frame clones and leaves some out. The data show about 39,000 clones, 68% seen once. The sequencing here drew on PBMCs, taken at disease progression, from a patient treated with ibrutinib. The receptor source for this set is a human donor with chronic lymphocytic leukemia.

To note about this clone: The junction departs from the called germline gene at one end, perhaps through a read error. The chain couples TRBV7-7 to TRBJ2-2, with 7 positions matching TRBD1. The CDR3 spans 14 residues. The germline V gene encodes CDR1 SSHAT and CDR2 FNYEAQ (reference sequence). CDR3 nucleotides: TGTGCTAGCAGCACAGGGACAGCATCCGGGGAGCTGTTTTTT. Translated: CASSTGTASGELFF.

The chain uses TRBV2 and TRBJ2-7; D unclear. V lost 4 bases and J lost 3, with 10 bases in between. This CDR3 comprises 13 residues. CDR1 is SNHLY, CDR2 FYNNEI, per germline. Here the CDR3 DNA reads TGTGCCAGCAGTGTCTTTAAGTTCTACGAGCAGTACTTC. Translated, it gives CASSVFKFYEQYF.

This chain uses TRBV29-1 with TRBJ2-7, with a tentative D call TRBD1 (5 bases). V lost 3 bases and J 0 bases, leaving 12 bases between the germline ends. Germline CDR1 is SQVTM and CDR2 is ANQGSEA. The CDR3 spans 14 residues. This CDR3 is CSVDVQESSYEQYF. The CDR3 coding sequence is TGCAGCGTTGACGTACAGGAAAGCTCCTACGAGCAGTACTTC.

This chain joins TRBV29-1 and TRBJ2-7; the D is unclear. From germline, CDR1 is SQVTM and CDR2 ANQGSEA. V was trimmed by 5 bases and J by 7 bases, leaving 12 bases between them. The CDR3 is made up of 11 amino acids. As DNA, the CDR3 is TGCAGCGTTCTACGTTCGCGGGAGCAGTACTTC. Protein sequence: CSVLRSREQYF.

The rearrangement uses TRBV10-3 and TRBJ2-7; 7 nucleotides line up with TRBD2. Germline V gene data show CDR1 as ENHRY and CDR2 as SYGVKD. The CDR3 has 15 residues. The junction had 11 bases not matched to a gene; V was cut back by 7 bases and J by 2 bases. This chain's CDR3 is CAINDYGAGAYEQYF. Written as DNA, the CDR3 is TGTGCCATCAATGATTACGGGGCGGGGGCCTACGAGCAGTACTTC.

This clone was picked up one time. This chain uses TRBV19 with TRBJ1-1; 7 positions agree with TRBD1. The CDR3 extends over 16 amino acids. In germline, CDR1 is LNHDA, CDR2 SQIVND (reference sequence). V gave up 0 bases and J gave up 5 bases; unmatched junction bases: 9. The CDR3 is CASSIDLKGGGTEAFF. For the CDR3, the DNA is TGTGCCAGTAGTATAGATCTTAAAGGGGGCGGAACTGAAGCTTTCTTT.

This chain uses TRBV11-3 with TRBJ2-7; D perhaps matches TRBD1 (6 bases). Germline V lookup: CDR1 SGHNT, CDR2 YENEEA. V was clipped by 1 base and J by 8 bases, with 15 bases between them. The CDR3 runs 14 residues. CDR3 sequence (DNA): TGTGCCAGCAGCTTAGGTCCACAGGGTTCGCAGCAGTACTTC. It translates to CASSLGPQGSQQYF.